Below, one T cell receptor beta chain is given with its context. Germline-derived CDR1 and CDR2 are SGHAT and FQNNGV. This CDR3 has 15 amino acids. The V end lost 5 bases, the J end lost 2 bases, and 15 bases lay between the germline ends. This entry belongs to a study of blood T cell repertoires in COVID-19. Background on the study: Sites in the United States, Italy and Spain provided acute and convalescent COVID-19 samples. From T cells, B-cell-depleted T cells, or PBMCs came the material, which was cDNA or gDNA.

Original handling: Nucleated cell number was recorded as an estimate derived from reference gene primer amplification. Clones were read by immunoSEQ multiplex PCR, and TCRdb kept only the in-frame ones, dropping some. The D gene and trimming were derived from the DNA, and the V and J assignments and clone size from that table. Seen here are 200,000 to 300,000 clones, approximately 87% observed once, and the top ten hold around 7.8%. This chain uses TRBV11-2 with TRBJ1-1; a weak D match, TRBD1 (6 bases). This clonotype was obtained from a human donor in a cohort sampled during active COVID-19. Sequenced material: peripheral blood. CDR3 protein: CASSPNRVSNTEAFF. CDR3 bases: TGTGCCAGCAGCCCTAACAGGGTTTCAAACACTGAAGCTTTCTTT.